This TCR beta chain was found in a study of cytomegalovirus exposure and HLA in healthy donors. The PCR ran on 60 Vbeta and 13 Jbeta primers. Measured with immunoSEQ multiplex PCR; TCRdb has only the in-frame clones, and not every one. The profile covers roughly 130,000 clones, with about 72% appearing a single time and approximately 1.5% taken by the ten largest. Germline values: CDR1 SGHRS, CDR2 YFSETQ. J gave up 0 bases and V 6 bases, and 6 bases lay outside the gene matches. The CDR3 loop spans 17 amino acids. The receptor comes from a man aged 30 to 39 in good health and CMV-seropositive. The specimen sequenced was PBMCs. The chain carries TRBV5-1 and TRBJ2-1, with 13 bases identical to TRBD2. The CDR3 loop reads CASTGLAGSSSYNEQFF. The CDR3 DNA follows: TGCGCCAGCACGGGACTAGCGGGATCGAGCTCCTACAATGAGCAGTTCTTC.